The present entry profiles one TCR beta chain with its context. The antigen it binds to is not known. Base qualities are not provided; no much larger clone lies one nucleotide away. The sample belongs to a study of tumor-infiltrating lymphocytes in primary liver carcinoma (dated by TCRdb to 2015 to 2018). Notes on the research overall: Surgical resection was performed in China between 2015 and 2016 on a few patients with histopathologically diagnosed primary liver carcinoma. Across five regions of each liver tumor, along with adjacent normal tissue and blood, the study brought together TCRbeta repertoire sequencing, expression microarrays and whole-exome sequencing. Technical replicate repertoires showed high reproducibility, with mean shared-clone rates roughly 0.88 and correlation coefficients above 0.95. Each sample produced roughly 3.5 to 7.13 million productive TCRbeta reads, and read depth showed no significant difference between tissue types. A total of some 35 specimens from 5 patients went through TCRbeta repertoire sequencing, namely 25 tumor regions, 5 adjacent noncancerous liver tissues and 5 peripheral blood samples. Of the five patients, three men and two women aged 30 to 69 years, four had hepatocellular carcinoma and one had combined HCC and intrahepatic cholangiocarcinoma. The five patients had tumors of stage T1-T3 N0M0, with maximum diameters ranging from about 4 to 11 cm. Summary of the overall study and its limitations: Repertoire overlap was higher between tumor regions (mean roughly 35%) than tumor-adjacent (approximately 17%) or tumor-blood (14%) pairs, consistent with antigen-driven expansion. Because sequencing covered only the TCR beta chain and unpaired alpha chains were not captured, true repertoire diversity is likely underestimated. The top 250 clones made up a significantly larger repertoire fraction in tumors than in blood (p = 0.039). Comparison of CD4+ and CD8+ T cell repertoires was precluded by the use of bulk unsorted samples. Only a few patients were included in the study, and the authors note that the findings should be validated in a larger study.

Using a constant-region primer and ProtoScript II reverse transcriptase, TCRbeta-specific cDNA was reverse-transcribed from 500 ng total RNA. TCRbeta libraries were built with three nested multiplex PCR rounds, a slightly modified ARM-PCR procedure. Each of the first two PCR rounds ran for approximately 10 cycles and used multiplex TRBV1-TRBV30 forward primers together with a Cbeta reverse primer. Sample barcodes and Illumina adapters were attached in a final 25-cycle PCR using Deep VentR polymerase. Before sequencing, amplicons between 200 and 500 bp were purified from gel using a QIAquick gel extraction kit. An Illumina HiSeq 2500 was used to sequence the TCRbeta amplicons, generating 250-bp paired-end reads. Per the authors' processing: Trimmomatic v0.33 was used to quality-trim the reads, and FLASH v1.2.11 was used to merge paired reads so that full CDR3 sequences could be recovered. MiGEC v1.2.1b assigned V, D and J germline segments to the rearranged TCRbeta sequences. Clonotype statistics and Shannon-Wiener diversity indices were computed with VDJtools v1.0.0. Except for diversity analysis, only the 250 most abundant clonotypes of each sample were used in subsequent analyses to reduce sampling bias. TCRdb passed the public sequencing reads through fastp at Q25 and MiXCR, retaining productive beta sequences. For every CDR3 protein sequence, its rows merge into one entry that carries the most common genes and DNA. These V and J calls originate from TCRdb's pipeline instead of the authors' own analysis. The sample table shows about 300,000 distinct CDR3 sequences, and less than 75% are seen once. The top ten clones comprise approximately 9.4% of the sample.

Relative to germline, V is missing 6 bases and J is missing 4 bases, with 10 bases of the junction outside any gene match. From the cysteine through the phenylalanine, the CDR3 covers 15 amino acids. The DNA shown is the 45-base CDR3, in frame from base 1. CDR1 MNHEY and CDR2 SVGEGT were looked up in the germline V gene. Blood RNA was extracted from unsorted whole blood with TRIzol reagent; germline DNA came from the DNeasy Blood & Tissue kit. Chronic HBV infection was present in the patients, and the patients were treatment-naive at sampling. Before surgery, four milliliters of peripheral blood were collected into K2EDTA tubes.

Source material: peripheral blood. The V and J genes are TRBV6-2 or TRBV6-3 and TRBJ2-5; TRBD1 agrees with 8 junctional bases. This clonotype was obtained from a middle-aged man with primary liver carcinoma and hepatitis B virus infection. The DNA reads as follows: TGTGCCAGCAGCTATGAGGACAGGGCGTTAGAGACCCAGTACTTC. This translates into CASSYEDRALETQYF.